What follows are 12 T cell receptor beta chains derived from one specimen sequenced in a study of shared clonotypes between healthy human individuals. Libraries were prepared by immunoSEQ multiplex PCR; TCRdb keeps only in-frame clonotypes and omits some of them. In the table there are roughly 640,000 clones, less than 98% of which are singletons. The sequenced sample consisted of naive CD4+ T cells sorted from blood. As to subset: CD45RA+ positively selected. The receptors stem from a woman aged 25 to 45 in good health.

The CDR3 is CASSQKLAGRSTDTQYF. In DNA, the CDR3 is TGCGCCAGCAGCCAGAAGCTAGCGGGGAGGAGCACAGATACGCAGTATTTT. The V gene is TRBV4-1, the J gene TRBJ2-3, with 9 bases lining up with TRBD2. J was trimmed by 0 bases and V by 3 bases; bases with no gene match: 7. The CDR3 is made up of 17 amino acids. From germline, CDR1 is MGHRA and CDR2 YSYEKL.

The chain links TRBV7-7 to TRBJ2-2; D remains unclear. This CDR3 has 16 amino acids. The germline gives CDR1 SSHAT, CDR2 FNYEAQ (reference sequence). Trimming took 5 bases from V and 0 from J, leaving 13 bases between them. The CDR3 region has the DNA TGTGCCAGCAGCCCCCGGCCACCAACGAACACCGGGGAGCTGTTTTTT. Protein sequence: CASSPRPPTNTGELFF.

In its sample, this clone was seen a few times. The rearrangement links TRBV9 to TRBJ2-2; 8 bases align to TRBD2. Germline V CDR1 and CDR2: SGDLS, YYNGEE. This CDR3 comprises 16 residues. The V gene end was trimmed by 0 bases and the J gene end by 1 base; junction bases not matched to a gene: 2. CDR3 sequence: CASSVDAGGNTGELFF. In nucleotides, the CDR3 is TGTGCCAGCAGCGTAGACGCGGGAGGGAACACCGGGGAGCTGTTTTTT.

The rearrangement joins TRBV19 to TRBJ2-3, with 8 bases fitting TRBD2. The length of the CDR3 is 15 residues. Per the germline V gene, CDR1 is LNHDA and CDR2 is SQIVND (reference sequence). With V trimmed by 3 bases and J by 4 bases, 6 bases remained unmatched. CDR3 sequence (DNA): TGTGCCAGTAGTATGCAAGCGGGAGCATCAGATACGCAGTATTTT. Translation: CASSMQAGASDTQYF. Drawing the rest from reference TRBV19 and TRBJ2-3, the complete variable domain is DGGITQSPKYLFRKEGQNVTLSCEQNLNHDAMYWYRQDPGQGLRLIYYSQIVNDFQKGDIAEGYSVSREKKESFPLTVTSAQKNPTAFYLCASSMQAGASDTQYFGPGTRLTVL.

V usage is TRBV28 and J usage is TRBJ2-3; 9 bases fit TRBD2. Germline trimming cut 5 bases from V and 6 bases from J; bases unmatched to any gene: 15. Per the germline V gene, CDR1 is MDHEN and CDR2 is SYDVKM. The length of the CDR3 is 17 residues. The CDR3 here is CASSHGLAIYPADTQYF. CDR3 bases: TGTGCCAGCAGTCACGGACTAGCGATCTACCCGGCGGATACGCAGTATTTT.

This CDR3 is CASSVYDRGQGGNTIYF. The CDR3 DNA sequence: TGTGCCAGCAGCGTATACGACAGGGGGCAAGGTGGAAACACCATATATTTT. The rearrangement uses TRBV7-8 and TRBJ1-3; 10 bases agree with TRBD1. CDR1 and CDR2 (germline): SGHVS, FQNEAQ. After removal of 5 bases from V and 3 bases from J, the junction contained 10 bases not matched to a gene. The CDR3 sequence is 17 residues long.

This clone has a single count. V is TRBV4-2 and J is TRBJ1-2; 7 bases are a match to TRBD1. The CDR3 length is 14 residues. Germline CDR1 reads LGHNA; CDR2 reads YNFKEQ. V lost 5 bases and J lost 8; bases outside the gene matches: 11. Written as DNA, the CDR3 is TGTGCCAGCAGCATTGAGACAGGGAGGAGAGGCTACACCTTC. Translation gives CASSIETGRRGYTF.

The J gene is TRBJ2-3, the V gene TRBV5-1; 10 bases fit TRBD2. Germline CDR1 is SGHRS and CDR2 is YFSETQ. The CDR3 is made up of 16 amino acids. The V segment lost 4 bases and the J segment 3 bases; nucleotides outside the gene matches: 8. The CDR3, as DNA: TGCGCCAGCAGCCCCGGGACTAGCGCCGGTACAGATACGCAGTATTTT. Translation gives CASSPGTSAGTDTQYF.

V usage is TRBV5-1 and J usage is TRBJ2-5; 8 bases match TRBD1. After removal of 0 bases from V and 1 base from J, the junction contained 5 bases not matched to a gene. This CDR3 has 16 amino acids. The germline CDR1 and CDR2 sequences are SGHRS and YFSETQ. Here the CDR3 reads CASSLAPGQVQETQYF. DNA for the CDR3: TGCGCCAGCAGCTTGGCTCCGGGACAGGTCCAAGAGACCCAGTACTTC.

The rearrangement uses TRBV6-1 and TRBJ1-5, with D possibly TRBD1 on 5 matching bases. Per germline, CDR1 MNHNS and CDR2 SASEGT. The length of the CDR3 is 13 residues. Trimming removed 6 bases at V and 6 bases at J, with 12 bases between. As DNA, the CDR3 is TGTGCCAGCAGAGAGCAGGGAATTCAGCCCCAGCATTTT. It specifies CASREQGIQPQHF.

The CDR3 DNA sequence: TGTGCCAGTGGGCCCGGGGGCAATTGGCCGCAGTATTTT. This encodes CASGPGGNWPQYF. The J gene is TRBJ2-3, the V gene TRBV7-9; D assignment may be TRBD1 or TRBD2 (6 bases each). The CDR3 has 13 residues. From germline, CDR1 is SEHNR and CDR2 FQNEAQ (reference sequence). V lost 9 bases and J lost 10, with 20 bases in between.

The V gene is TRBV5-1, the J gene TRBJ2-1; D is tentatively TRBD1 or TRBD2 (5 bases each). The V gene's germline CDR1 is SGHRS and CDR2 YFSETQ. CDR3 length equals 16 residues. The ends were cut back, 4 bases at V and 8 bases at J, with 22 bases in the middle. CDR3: CASSKSGTLVSDEQFF. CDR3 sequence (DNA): TGCGCCAGCAGCAAATCCGGGACCCTTGTCAGCGATGAGCAGTTCTTC.